The rows below give T cell receptor beta chains drawn from one sample of a study of CD8 T cells in ankylosing spondylitis. MiXCR was run by TCRdb on the 5' RACE reads, yielding one entry per CDR3 protein. This sample yields about 92,000 distinct CDR3 sequences, of which 8.5% to 9% are seen a single time; just over 5% belongs to the top ten. Sequencing was performed on blood, either unsorted or a sorted T cell fraction (not recorded which). These receptors were taken from a male donor with ankylosing spondylitis or in good health (not recorded which). CDR3s include the opening cysteine and the closing phenylalanine or tryptophan. Each record gives: clone size, V gene, D gene, J gene, CDR3 protein, CDR3 DNA. The D gene is left open where the match is weak. The size field is filled for only some rows; it gives once, few, many or a size class.

>many|TRBV7-3|-|TRBJ2-1
CASSFRGADEQFF
TGTGCCAGCAGCTTCAGGGGGGCCGATGAGCAGTTCTTC
>many|TRBV9|-|TRBJ2-1
CASSVSQGRNEQFF
TGTGCCAGCAGCGTCAGCCAGGGCAGGAATGAGCAGTTCTTC
>-|TRBV12-3/TRBV12-4|TRBD1|TRBJ1-2
CASSRGTEPLKDGYTF
TGTGCCAGCAGTCGAGGGACAGAACCTCTGAAAGATGGCTACACCTTC
>many|TRBV12-3/TRBV12-4|-|TRBJ1-1
CASRPVHAFF
TGTGCCAGCAGACCTGTACACGCTTTCTTT
>-|TRBV7-9|-|TRBJ2-1
CASSLGDGRYNEQFF
TGTGCCAGCAGCTTAGGGGACGGTCGCTACAATGAGCAGTTCTTC
>many|TRBV28|TRBD2|TRBJ2-5
CASIPKRGRNQETQYF
TGTGCCAGCATTCCTAAGCGGGGGAGGAACCAAGAGACCCAGTACTTC
>-|TRBV10-2|-|TRBJ2-1
CASSERESNEQFF
TGCGCCAGCAGTGAGAGGGAGAGCAATGAGCAGTTCTTC
>-|TRBV7-9|-|TRBJ2-7
CASSLPTTTGANYEQYF
TGTGCCAGCAGCTTACCGACAACAACAGGAGCCAACTACGAGCAGTACTTC
>-|TRBV19|-|TRBJ1-6
CASRMSSTPLHF
TGTGCCAGTAGAATGAGTTCTACACCCCTCCACTTT
>many|TRBV12-3/TRBV12-4|-|TRBJ1-5
CASRARATSQPQHF
TGTGCCAGCCGAGCACGGGCAACCAGTCAGCCCCAGCATTTT
>-|TRBV20-1|TRBD1|TRBJ2-3
CSAWDSRGSDTQYF
TGCAGTGCTTGGGACAGCCGAGGGTCAGATACGCAGTATTTT
>once|TRBV7-7|TRBD2|TRBJ2-5
CASSPTSAGVETQYF
TGTGCTAGCAGCCCGACTAGCGCTGGGGTAGAGACCCAGTACTTC
>few|TRBV18|-|TRBJ2-2
CASSPLVGGGAGELFF
TGTGCCAGCTCACCACTCGTAGGCGGAGGCGCCGGGGAGCTGTTTTTT
>many|TRBV5-1|-|TRBJ1-4
CASSSGQSNEKLFF
TGCGCCAGCAGCTCAGGGCAGTCTAATGAAAAACTGTTTTTT
>many|TRBV6-5|-|TRBJ1-5
CASSYSGLNQPQHF
TGTGCCAGCAGTTACTCGGGGCTTAATCAGCCCCAGCATTTT
>few|TRBV28|-|TRBJ1-2
CASSFENTASYGYTF
TGTGCCAGCAGTTTTGAGAATACTGCCTCCTATGGCTACACCTTC
>once|TRBV7-8|-|TRBJ2-7
CASSPDRFPEQYF
TGTGCCAGCAGTCCAGACCGATTTCCCGAGCAGTACTTC